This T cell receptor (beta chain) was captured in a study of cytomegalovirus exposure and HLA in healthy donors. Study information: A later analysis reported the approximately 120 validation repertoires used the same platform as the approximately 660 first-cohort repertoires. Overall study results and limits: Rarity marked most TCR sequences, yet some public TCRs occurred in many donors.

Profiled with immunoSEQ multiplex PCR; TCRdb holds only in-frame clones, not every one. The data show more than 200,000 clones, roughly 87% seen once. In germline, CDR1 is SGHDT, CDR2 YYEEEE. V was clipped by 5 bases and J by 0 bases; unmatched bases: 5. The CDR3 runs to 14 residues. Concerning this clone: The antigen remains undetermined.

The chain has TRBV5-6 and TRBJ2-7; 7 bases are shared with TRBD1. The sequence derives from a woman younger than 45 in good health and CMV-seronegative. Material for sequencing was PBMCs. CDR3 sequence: CASSPGQRSYEQYF. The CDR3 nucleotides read TGTGCCAGCAGTCCGGGACAGCGCTCCTACGAGCAGTACTTC.